Presented here are 7 T cell receptor beta chains from one specimen sequenced in a study of T-cell memory formation after mild COVID-19. TCRdb itself ran the 5' RACE reads through MiXCR, one entry per CDR3 protein. This sample carries hundreds of thousands of distinct CDR3 sequences, less than 25% of them seen once, and the ten largest clones take about 8.4%. Sequencing input: PBMCs or a T cell subset sorted from them (not recorded which). Every receptor here comes from an adult woman who had mild COVID-19 (a few samples of this study predate the infection). Cell type and time point are not known.

This clonotype has more than one count but fewer than ten. J is TRBJ2-3 and V is TRBV4-1, with D perhaps TRBD1 (6 bases). The germline V gene has CDR1 MGHRA and CDR2 YSYEKL. V shed 0 bases and J shed 0 bases, with 13 bases lying between them. This CDR3 has 17 amino acids. The CDR3 DNA reads as TGCGCCAGCAGCCAAGAGGGGACACAGACTAGCACAGATACGCAGTATTTT. Translated: CASSQEGTQTSTDTQYF.

V gene TRBV7-2 combines with J gene TRBJ1-5; D remains ambiguous. CDR3 size: 15 residues. Between the trimmed V and J ends, which lost 1 base and 1 base, there was a span of 8 bases. Germline-derived CDR1 and CDR2 are SGHTA and FQGNSA. CDR3 DNA: TGTGCCAGCAGCTTAGTACACGGCAGCAATCAGCCCCAGCATTTT. Its protein is CASSLVHGSNQPQHF.

This chain connects TRBV7-8 to TRBJ2-7; D might be TRBD1 (6 bases). Trimming pared 6 bases from V and 4 bases from J, leaving 16 bases between. Germline V gene sequence: CDR1 SGHVS, CDR2 FQNEAQ. This CDR3 spans 14 amino acids. For the CDR3, the DNA is TGTGCCAGCAGTACCTCCGGGACAAAGTACGAGCAGTACTTC. Protein: CASSTSGTKYEQYF.

This clonotype was seen many times. The rearrangement joins TRBV7-8 to TRBJ2-3, with 10 bases identical to TRBD1. The germline CDR1 and CDR2 sequences are SGHVS and FQNEAQ. The CDR3 covers 14 residues. Germline trimming cut 5 bases from V and 4 bases from J; bases unmatched to any gene: 3. In DNA form, the CDR3 reads TGTGCCAGCAGCACCGGGACAGGGGCAGATACGCAGTATTTT. The encoded protein is CASSTGTGADTQYF.

This clonotype showed up just a few times. In DNA, the CDR3 is TGCGCCAGCAGTTCCGACTTGGGGGGCCGCTTAGAGACCCAGTACTTC. Translated, it gives CASSSDLGGRLETQYF. The chain is built from TRBV4-1 and TRBJ2-5, with D perhaps TRBD1 or TRBD2 (6 bases each). The CDR3 runs 16 residues. With 6 bases removed from V and 4 bases from J, the gap between germline ends came to 21 bases. Germline-derived CDR1 and CDR2 are MGHRA and YSYEKL.

The chain recombines TRBV30 with TRBJ1-1; 10 bases line up with TRBD1. The CDR3 length is 13 residues. Germline V lookup: CDR1 GTSNPN, CDR2 SVGIG (reference sequence). J lost 7 bases, V lost 1 base, and 3 bases had no gene match. CDR3 DNA sequence: TGTGCCTGGAGTGGAGGGACAGGGGTTGAAGCTTTCTTT. Translation: CAWSGGTGVEAFF.

This clonotype was seen a few times. The chain combines TRBV6-5 with TRBJ1-4; 8 bases agree with TRBD1. Germline CDR1 reads MNHEY; CDR2 reads SVGAGI. The CDR3 extends over 14 amino acids. The V and J ends lost 6 bases and 8 bases, in that order; junction bases with no gene match: 8. DNA of the CDR3: TGTGCCAGCAGGCCCGGACAGGGCGGCGAAAAACTGTTTTTT. It translates to CASRPGQGGEKLFF.